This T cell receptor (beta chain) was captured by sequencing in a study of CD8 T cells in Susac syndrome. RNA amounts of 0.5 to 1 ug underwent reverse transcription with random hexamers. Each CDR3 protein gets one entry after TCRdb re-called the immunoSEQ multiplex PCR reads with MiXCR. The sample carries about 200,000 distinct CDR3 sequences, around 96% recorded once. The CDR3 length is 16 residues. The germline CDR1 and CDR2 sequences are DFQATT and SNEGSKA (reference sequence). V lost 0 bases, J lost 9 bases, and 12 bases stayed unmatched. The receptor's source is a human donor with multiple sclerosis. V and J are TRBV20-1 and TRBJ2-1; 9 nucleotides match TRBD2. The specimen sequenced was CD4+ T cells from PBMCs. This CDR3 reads CSARDVGGRGKIEQFF. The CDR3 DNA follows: TGCAGTGCTAGAGATGTGGGCGGGAGGGGAAAGATTGAGCAGTTCTTC.